This record covers a single T cell receptor (beta chain). This CDR3 has 16 amino acids. Germline loops: CDR1 SGHAT, CDR2 FQNNGV. V gave up 5 bases and J gave up 6 bases; unmatched junction bases: 8. The data belong to a study of blood T cell repertoires in COVID-19. Study summary: Both acute and convalescent COVID-19 samples were obtained from the United States, Italy and Spain. In each case, the material was cDNA or gDNA derived from T cells, B-cell-depleted T cells, or PBMCs.

In the study's own analysis: Quantification of nucleated cells was approximated via reference gene primer amplification. Only in-frame clones appear in the TCRdb table, and some are missing; sequencing was by immunoSEQ multiplex PCR. That table is the source of V, J and clone size, and D and trimming were worked out from the DNA. Here the sample spans around 250,000 clones, approximately 89% being singletons. The receptor comes from a man aged 40-50 years with active or convalescent COVID-19. This rearrangement joins TRBV11-2 to TRBJ2-1, with 12 bases matching TRBD2. The sequencing input was peripheral blood. In DNA form, the CDR3 reads TGTGCCAGCAGCCCTAGGCTAGCGGGAGGGATCAATGAGCAGTTCTTC. Encoded protein: CASSPRLAGGINEQFF. Together with reference TRBV11-2 and TRBJ2-1, the CDR3 gives the full variable domain: EAGVAQSPRYKIIEKRQSVAFWCNPISGHATLYWYQQILGQGPKLLIQFQNNGVVDDSQLPKDRFSAERLKGVDSTLKIQPAKLEDSAVYLCASSPRLAGGINEQFFGPGTRLTVL.